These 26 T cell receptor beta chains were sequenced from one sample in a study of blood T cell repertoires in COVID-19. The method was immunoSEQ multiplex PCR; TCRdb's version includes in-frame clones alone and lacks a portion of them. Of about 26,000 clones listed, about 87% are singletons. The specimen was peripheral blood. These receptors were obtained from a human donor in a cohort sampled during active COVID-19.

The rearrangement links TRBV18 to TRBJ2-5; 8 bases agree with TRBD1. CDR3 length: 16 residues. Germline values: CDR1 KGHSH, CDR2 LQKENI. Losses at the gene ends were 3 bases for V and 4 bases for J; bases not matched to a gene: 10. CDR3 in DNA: TGTGCCAGCTCACCTCTTGACAGGGGTGGGGTAGAGACCCAGTACTTC. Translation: CASSPLDRGGVETQYF.

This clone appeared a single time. The CDR3 sequence: CASRGDSLLYGYTF. In nucleotides, the CDR3 is TGTGCCAGCAGGGGGGACAGTCTTCTCTATGGCTACACCTTC. The chain has TRBV2 and TRBJ1-2, with TRBD1 identical over 7 bases. This CDR3 has 14 residues. Losses at the gene ends were 6 bases for V and 4 bases for J; bases not matched to a gene: 8. Germline V gene sequence: CDR1 SNHLY, CDR2 FYNNEI.

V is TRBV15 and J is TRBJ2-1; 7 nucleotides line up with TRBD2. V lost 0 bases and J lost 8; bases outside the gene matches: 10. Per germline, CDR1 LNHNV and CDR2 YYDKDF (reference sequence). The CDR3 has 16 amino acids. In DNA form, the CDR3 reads TGTGCCACCAGCAGAGATCGGGCGGGAGTGTATTATGAGCAGTTCTTC. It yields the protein CATSRDRAGVYYEQFF.

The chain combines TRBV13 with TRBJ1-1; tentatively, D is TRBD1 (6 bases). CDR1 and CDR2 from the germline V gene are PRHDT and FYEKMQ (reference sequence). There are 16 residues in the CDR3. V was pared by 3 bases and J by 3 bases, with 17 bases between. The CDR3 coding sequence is TGTGCCAGCAGCTTGGGGGGGCCCGGTGAGGACACTGAAGCTTTCTTT. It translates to CASSLGGPGEDTEAFF.

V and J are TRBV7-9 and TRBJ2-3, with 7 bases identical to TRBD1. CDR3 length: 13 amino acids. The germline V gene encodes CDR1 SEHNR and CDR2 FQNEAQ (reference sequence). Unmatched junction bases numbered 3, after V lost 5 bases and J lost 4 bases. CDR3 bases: TGTGCCAGCAGCAGGCAGGGGGCAGATACGCAGTATTTT. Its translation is CASSRQGADTQYF.

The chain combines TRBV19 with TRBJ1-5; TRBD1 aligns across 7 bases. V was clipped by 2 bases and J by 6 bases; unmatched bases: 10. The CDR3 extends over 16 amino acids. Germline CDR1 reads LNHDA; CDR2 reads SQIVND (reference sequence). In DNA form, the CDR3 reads TGTGCCAGTAGTATAACCCCAGGGGGAGTTGGTCAGCCCCAGCATTTT. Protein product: CASSITPGGVGQPQHF. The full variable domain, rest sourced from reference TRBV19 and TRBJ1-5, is DGGITQSPKYLFRKEGQNVTLSCEQNLNHDAMYWYRQDPGQGLRLIYYSQIVNDFQKGDIAEGYSVSREKKESFPLTVTSAQKNPTAFYLCASSITPGGVGQPQHFGDGTRLSIL.

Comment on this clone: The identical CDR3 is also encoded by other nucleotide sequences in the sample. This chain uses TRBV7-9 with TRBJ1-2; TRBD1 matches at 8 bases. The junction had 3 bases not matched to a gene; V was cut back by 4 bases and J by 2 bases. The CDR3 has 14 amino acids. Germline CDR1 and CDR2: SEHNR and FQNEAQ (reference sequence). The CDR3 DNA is TGTGCCAGCAGCTCGACAGGGGCCAACTATGGCTACACCTTC. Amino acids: CASSSTGANYGYTF.

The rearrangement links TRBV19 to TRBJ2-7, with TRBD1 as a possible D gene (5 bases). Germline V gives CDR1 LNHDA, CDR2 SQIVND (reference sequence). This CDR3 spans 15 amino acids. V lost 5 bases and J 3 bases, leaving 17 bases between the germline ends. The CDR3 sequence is CASSLFQGRRYEQYF. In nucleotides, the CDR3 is TGTGCCAGTAGTCTGTTTCAGGGCAGGCGCTACGAGCAGTACTTC.

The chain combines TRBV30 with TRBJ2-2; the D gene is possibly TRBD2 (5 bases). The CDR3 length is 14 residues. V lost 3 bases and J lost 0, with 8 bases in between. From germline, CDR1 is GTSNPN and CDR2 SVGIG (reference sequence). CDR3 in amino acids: CAWRRVANTGELFF. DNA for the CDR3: TGTGCCTGGAGGCGGGTGGCGAACACCGGGGAGCTGTTTTTT.

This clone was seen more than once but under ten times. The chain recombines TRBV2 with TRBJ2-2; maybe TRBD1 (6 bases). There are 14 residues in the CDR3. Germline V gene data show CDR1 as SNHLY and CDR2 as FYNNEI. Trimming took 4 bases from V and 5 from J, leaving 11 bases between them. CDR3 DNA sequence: TGTGCCAGCAGTGGCTCAAGGGGGACCGGGGAGCTGTTTTTT. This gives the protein CASSGSRGTGELFF. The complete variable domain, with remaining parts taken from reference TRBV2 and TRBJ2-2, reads EPEVTQTPSHQVTQMGQEVILRCVPISNHLYFYWYRQILGQKVEFLVSFYNNEISEKSEIFDDQFSVERPDGSNFTLKIRSTKLEDSAMYFCASSGSRGTGELFFGEGSRLTVL.

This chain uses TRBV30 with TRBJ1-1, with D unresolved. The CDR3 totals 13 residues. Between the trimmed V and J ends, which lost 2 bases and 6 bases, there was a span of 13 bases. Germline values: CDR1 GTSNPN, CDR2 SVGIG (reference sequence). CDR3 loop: CAWSLQNLAEAFF. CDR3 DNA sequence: TGTGCCTGGAGTTTACAGAATTTGGCTGAAGCTTTCTTT.

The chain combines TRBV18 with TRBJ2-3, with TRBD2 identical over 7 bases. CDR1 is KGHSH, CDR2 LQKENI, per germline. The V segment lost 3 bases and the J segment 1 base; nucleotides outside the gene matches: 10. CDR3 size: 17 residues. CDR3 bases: TGTGCCAGCTCACCCCTCGTTGTCAGCGGGGGCACAGATACGCAGTATTTT. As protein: CASSPLVVSGGTDTQYF.

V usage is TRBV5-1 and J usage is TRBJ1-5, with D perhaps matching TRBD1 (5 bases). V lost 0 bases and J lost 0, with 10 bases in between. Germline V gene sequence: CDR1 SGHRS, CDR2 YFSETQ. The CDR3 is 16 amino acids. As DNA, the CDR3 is TGCGCCAGCAGCTTGGAGGGACTTTATAGCAATCAGCCCCAGCATTTT. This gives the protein CASSLEGLYSNQPQHF.

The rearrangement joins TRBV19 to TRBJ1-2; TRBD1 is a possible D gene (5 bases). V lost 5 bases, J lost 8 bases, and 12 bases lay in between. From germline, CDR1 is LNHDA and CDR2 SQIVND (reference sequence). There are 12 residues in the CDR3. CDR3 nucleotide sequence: TGTGCCAGTAGTCCGCAGGGCGGCGGCTACACCTTC. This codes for CASSPQGGGYTF.

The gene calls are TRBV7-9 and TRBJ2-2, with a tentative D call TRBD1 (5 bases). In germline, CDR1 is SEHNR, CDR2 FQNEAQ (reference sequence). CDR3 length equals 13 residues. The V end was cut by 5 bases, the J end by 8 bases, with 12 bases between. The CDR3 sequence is CASSGAVSGELFF. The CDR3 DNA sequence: TGTGCCAGCAGCGGGGCTGTGTCTGGGGAGCTGTTTTTT.

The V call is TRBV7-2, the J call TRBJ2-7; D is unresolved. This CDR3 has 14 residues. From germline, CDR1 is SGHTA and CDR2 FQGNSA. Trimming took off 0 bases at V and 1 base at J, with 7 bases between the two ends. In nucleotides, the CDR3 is TGTGCCAGCAGCTTAGCCCCAGGTTCCTACGAGCAGTACTTC. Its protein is CASSLAPGSYEQYF.

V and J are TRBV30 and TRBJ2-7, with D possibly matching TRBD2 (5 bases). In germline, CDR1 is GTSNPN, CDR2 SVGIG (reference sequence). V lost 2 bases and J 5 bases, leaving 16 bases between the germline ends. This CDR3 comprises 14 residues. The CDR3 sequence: CAWSTTSTINEQYF. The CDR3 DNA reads TGTGCCTGGAGTACAACTAGTACGATCAACGAGCAGTACTTC. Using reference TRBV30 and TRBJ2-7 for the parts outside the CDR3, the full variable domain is SQTIHQWPATLVQPVGSPLSLECTVEGTSNPNLYWYRQAAGRGLQLLFYSVGIGQISSEVPQNLSASRPQDRQFILSSKKLLLSDSGFYLCAWSTTSTINEQYFGPGTRLTVT.

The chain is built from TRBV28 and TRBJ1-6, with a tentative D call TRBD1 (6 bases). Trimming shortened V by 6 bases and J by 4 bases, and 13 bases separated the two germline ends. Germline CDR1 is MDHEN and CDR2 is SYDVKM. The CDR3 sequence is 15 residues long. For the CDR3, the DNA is TGTGCCAGCAGCCGATTAGACAGGTATAATTCACCCCTCCACTTT. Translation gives CASSRLDRYNSPLHF.

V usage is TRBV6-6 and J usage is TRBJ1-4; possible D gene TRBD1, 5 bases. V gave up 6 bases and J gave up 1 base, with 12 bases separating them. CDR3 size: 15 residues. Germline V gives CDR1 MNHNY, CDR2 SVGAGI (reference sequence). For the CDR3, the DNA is TGTGCCAGCAGGGGGGGTGTTAAAACTAATGAAAAACTGTTTTTT. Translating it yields CASRGGVKTNEKLFF.

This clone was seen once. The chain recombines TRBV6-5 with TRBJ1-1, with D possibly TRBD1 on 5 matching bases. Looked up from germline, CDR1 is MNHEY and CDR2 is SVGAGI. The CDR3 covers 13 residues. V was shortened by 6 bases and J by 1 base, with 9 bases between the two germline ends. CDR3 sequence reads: CASSYQGNTEAFF. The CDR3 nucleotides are TGTGCCAGCAGCTACCAGGGGAACACTGAAGCTTTCTTT.

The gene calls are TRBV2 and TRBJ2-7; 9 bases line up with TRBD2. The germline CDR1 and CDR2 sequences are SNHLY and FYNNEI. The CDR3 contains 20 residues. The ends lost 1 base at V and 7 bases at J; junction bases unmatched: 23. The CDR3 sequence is CASSEERKALGLAGVIEQYF. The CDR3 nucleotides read TGTGCCAGCAGTGAAGAACGGAAGGCACTGGGTTTAGCGGGAGTTATAGAGCAGTACTTC.

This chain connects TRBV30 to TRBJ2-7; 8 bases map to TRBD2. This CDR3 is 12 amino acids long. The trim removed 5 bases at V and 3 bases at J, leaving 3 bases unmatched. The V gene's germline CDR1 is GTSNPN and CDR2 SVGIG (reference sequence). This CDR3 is CAWGAGDYEQYF. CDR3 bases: TGTGCCTGGGGAGCGGGGGACTACGAGCAGTACTTC.

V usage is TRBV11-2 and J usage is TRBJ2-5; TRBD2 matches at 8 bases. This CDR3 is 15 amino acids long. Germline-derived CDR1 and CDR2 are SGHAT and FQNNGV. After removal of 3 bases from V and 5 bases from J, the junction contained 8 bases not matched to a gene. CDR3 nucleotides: TGTGCCAGCAGCTTCGAGCGGGGGTTCACGGAGACCCAGTACTTC. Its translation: CASSFERGFTETQYF.

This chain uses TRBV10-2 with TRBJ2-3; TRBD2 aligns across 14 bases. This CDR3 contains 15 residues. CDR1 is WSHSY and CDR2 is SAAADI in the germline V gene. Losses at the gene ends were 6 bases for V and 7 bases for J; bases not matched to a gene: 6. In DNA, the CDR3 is TGCGCCAGCAGGACCGGGACTAGCGGGAGAAATACGCAGTATTTT. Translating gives CASRTGTSGRNTQYF.

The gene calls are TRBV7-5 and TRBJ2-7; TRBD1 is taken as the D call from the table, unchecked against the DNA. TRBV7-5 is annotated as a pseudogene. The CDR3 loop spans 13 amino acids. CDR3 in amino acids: CVRSLGDRLEQYF. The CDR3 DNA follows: TGTGTCAGAAGCTTAGGGGACAGGTTGGAGCAGTACTTC.

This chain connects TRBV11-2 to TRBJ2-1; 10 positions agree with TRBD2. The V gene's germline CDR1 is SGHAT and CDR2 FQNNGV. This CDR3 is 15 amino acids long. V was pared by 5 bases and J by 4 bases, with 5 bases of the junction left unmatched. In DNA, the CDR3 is TGTGCCAGCAGCACAGCGGGAGGGTTATACAATGAGCAGTTCTTC. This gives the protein CASSTAGGLYNEQFF.